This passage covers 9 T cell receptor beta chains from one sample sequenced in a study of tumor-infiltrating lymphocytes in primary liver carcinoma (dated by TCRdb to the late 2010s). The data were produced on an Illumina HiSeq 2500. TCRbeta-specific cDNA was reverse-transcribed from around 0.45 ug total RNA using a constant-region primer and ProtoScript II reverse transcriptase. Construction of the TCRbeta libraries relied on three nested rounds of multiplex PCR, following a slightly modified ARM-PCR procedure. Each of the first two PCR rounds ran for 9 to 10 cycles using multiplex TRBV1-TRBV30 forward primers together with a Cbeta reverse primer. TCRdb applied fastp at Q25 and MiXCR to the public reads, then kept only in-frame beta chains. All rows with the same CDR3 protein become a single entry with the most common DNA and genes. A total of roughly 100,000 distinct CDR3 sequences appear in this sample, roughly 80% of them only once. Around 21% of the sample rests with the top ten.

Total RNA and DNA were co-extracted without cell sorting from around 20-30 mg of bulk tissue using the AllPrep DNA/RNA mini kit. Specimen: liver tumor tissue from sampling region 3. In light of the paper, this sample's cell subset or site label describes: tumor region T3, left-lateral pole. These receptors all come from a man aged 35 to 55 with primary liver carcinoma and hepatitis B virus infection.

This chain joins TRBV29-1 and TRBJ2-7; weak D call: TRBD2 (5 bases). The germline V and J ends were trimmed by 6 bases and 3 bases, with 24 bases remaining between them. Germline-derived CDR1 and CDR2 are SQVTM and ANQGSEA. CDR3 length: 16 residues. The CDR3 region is CSVDRSGIVESYEQYF. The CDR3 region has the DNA TGCAGCGTCGACCGGTCGGGGATAGTAGAAAGCTACGAGCAGTACTTC.

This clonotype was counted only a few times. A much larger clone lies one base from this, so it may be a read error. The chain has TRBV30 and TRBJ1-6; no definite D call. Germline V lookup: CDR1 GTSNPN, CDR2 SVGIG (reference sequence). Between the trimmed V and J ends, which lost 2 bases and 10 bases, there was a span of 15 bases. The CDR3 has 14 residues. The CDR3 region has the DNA TGTGCCTGGAGTCTGACGAGATCCGGGTCACCCCTCCACTTT. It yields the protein CAWSLTRSGSPLHF. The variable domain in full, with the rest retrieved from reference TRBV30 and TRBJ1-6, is SQTIHQWPATLVQPVGSPLSLECTVEGTSNPNLYWYRQAAGRGLQLLFYSVGIGQISSEVPQNLSASRPQDRQFILSSKKLLLSDSGFYLCAWSLTRSGSPLHFGNGTRLTVT.

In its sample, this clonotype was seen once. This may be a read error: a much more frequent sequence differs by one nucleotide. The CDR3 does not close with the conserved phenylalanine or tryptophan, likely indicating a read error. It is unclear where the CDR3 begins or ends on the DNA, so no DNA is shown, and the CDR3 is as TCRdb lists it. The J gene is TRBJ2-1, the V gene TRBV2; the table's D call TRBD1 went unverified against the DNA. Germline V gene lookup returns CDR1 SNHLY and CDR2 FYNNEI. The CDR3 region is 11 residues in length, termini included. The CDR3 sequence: CASSDRAATSC.

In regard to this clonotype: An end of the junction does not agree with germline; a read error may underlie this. In DNA form, the CDR3 reads TGCAGCGTTAGATGGGGCGTGACTGTAGCTTTCTTT. This sequence encodes CSVRWGVTVAFF. The V call is TRBV29-1, the J call TRBJ1-1, with D tentatively TRBD1 (5 bases). The CDR3 is 12 residues long. Germline V gene lookup returns CDR1 SQVTM and CDR2 ANQGSEA.

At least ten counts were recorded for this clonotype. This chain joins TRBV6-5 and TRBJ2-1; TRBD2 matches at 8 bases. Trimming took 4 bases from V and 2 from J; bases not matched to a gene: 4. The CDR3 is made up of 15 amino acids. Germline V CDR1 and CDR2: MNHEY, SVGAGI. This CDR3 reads CASSLREVAYNEQFF. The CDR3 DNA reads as TGTGCCAGCAGTTTGCGGGAGGTCGCCTACAATGAGCAGTTCTTC.

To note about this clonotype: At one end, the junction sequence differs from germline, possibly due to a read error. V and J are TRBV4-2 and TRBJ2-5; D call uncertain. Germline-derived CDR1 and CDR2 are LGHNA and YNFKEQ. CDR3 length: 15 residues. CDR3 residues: CASSYRLGYQETQYF. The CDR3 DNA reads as TGTGCCAGCAGCTACCGCCTTGGCTACCAAGAGACTCAGTACTTC.

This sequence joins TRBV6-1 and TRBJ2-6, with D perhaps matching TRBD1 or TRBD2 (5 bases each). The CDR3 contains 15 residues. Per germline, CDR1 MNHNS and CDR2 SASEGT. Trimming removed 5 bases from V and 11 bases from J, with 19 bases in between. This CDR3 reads CASSPRGAGAYVLTF. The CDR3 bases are TGTGCCAGCAGTCCCCGAGGGGCTGGAGCCTACGTCCTGACTTTC.

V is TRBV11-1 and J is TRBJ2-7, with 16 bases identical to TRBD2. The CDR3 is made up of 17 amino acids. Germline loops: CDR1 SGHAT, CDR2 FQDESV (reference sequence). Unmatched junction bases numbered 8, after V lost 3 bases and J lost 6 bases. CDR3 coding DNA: TGTGCCAGCAGCTTTCCCGGGACTAGCGGGAGGGAAGGCGAGCAGTACTTC. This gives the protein CASSFPGTSGREGEQYF. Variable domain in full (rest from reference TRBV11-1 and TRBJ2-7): EAEVAQSPRYKITEKSQAVAFWCDPISGHATLYWYRQILGQGPELLVQFQDESVVDDSQLPKDRFSAERLKGVDSTLKIQPAELGDSAMYLCASSFPGTSGREGEQYFGPGTRLTVT.

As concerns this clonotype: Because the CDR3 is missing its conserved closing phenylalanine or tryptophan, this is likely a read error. CDR3 coding DNA: TGTGCCACCAGCGATTTGAGGGGCGCCTCCACAGATACGCAGTATTAT. It translates to CATSDLRGASTDTQYY. This chain connects TRBV24-1 to TRBJ2-3, with D perhaps matching TRBD1 or TRBD2 (5 bases each). The CDR3 spans 16 residues. CDR1 is KGHDR and CDR2 is SFDVKD in the germline V gene.